These 3 T cell receptor beta chains were all obtained from the same sample, sequenced in a study of T cell repertoires in cytomegalovirus infection. No antigens are known for them. MiXCR was run by TCRdb on the reads, yielding one entry per CDR3 protein. The sample includes roughly 180,000 distinct CDR3 sequences, less than 25% of them seen just once. The sequenced sample was CD8+ T cells from cultured PBMCs, obtained from culture after CMV antigen stimulation. The receptor set was obtained from a human donor in good health (CMV status not recorded). Some clones in this sample may be carry-over from other donors' samples.

This rearrangement joins TRBV7-9 to TRBJ2-1; the D gene is possibly TRBD1 (6 bases). V shed 7 bases and J shed 3 bases, with 13 bases lying between them. CDR1 is SEHNR, CDR2 FQNEAQ, per germline (reference sequence). This CDR3 has 14 residues. This chain's CDR3 is CASTYPDSYNEQFF. As DNA, the CDR3 is TGTGCCAGCACCTACCCGGACAGCTACAATGAGCAGTTCTTC.

The chain recombines TRBV12-3 or TRBV12-4 with TRBJ1-5; D ambiguous. This CDR3 is 12 amino acids long. V was pared by 1 base and J by 5 bases, with 3 bases between. CDR3 bases: TGTGCCAGCAGTTTAGTCTATCAGCCCCAGCATTTT. Translating gives CASSLVYQPQHF.

The chain combines TRBV27 with TRBJ1-6; no clear D gene. Germline V lookup: CDR1 MNHEY, CDR2 SMNVEV (reference sequence). The germline V and J ends were trimmed by 1 base and 4 bases, with 11 bases remaining between them. The CDR3 covers 16 residues. For the CDR3, the DNA is TGTGCCAGCAGTTTATATAGGTCGTCATATAATTCACCCCTCCACTTT. The encoded protein is CASSLYRSSYNSPLHF.